Following are 28 T cell receptor beta chains from one sample sequenced in a study of identifying expanded T cells in peripheral blood. Profiled with immunoSEQ multiplex PCR; TCRdb holds only in-frame clones, not every one. The table shows about 100,000 clones, with 75% to 90% occurring only once. Sequencing was performed on blood. Source of these receptors: a person aged 18 to 70 in good health.

The chain has TRBV7-6 and TRBJ1-2; TRBD1 matches 7 bases. The CDR3 has 15 residues. The germline gives CDR1 SGHVS, CDR2 FNYEAQ. The V gene end was trimmed by 2 bases and the J gene end by 7 bases; junction bases not matched to a gene: 10. CDR3 loop: CASSLTQGGLGGYTF. CDR3 sequence (DNA): TGTGCCAGCAGCTTAACCCAGGGGGGATTGGGTGGCTACACCTTC.

The gene calls are TRBV2 and TRBJ1-6; D possibly corresponds to TRBD1 (6 bases). CDR1 is SNHLY and CDR2 is FYNNEI in the germline V gene. V shed 1 base and J shed 10 bases, with 14 bases lying between them. This CDR3 is built from 15 residues. Written as DNA, the CDR3 is TGTGCCAGCAGTGAAGATCAGGGGCTAGTATCACCCCTCCACTTT. Translating it yields CASSEDQGLVSPLHF.

The V call is TRBV6-1, the J call TRBJ1-1; unclear D gene. The germline V gene encodes CDR1 MNHNS and CDR2 SASEGT. V was cut by 7 bases and J by 7 bases, with 13 bases left in between. The CDR3 runs 12 residues. The CDR3 is CASTLGWGEAFF. The CDR3 DNA follows: TGTGCCAGCACCCTGGGATGGGGTGAAGCTTTCTTT.

The chain carries TRBV5-1 and TRBJ1-1; 7 bases are a match to TRBD1. CDR1 and CDR2 (germline): SGHRS, YFSETQ. The CDR3 extends over 14 amino acids. The trim removed 1 base at V and 5 bases at J, leaving 5 bases unmatched. The CDR3 loop is CASSLRGLETEAFF. CDR3 coding DNA: TGCGCCAGCAGCTTGAGGGGGCTGGAGACTGAAGCTTTCTTT.

In this sample, this clone turned up once. The V gene is TRBV25-1, the J gene TRBJ2-3, with D possibly being TRBD2 (6 bases). CDR1 and CDR2 from the germline V gene are MGHDK and SYGVNS. The CDR3 covers 15 residues. Trimming removed 4 bases from V and 4 bases from J, with 15 bases in between. The CDR3 loop is CASSVGGLPPDTQYF. The DNA for the CDR3 is TGTGCCAGCAGTGTGGGCGGACTACCTCCAGATACGCAGTATTTT.

This clone showed up just once. The CDR3 sequence is CASSRTTGGPFINIQYF. The CDR3 DNA follows: TGTGCCAGCAGCCGAACCACAGGGGGCCCTTTTATAAACATTCAGTACTTC. V gene TRBV11-2 combines with J gene TRBJ2-4; 9 positions agree with TRBD1. This CDR3 region has 17 residues. In germline, CDR1 is SGHAT, CDR2 FQNNGV. V trimming: 5 bases; J trimming: 6 bases; junction bases outside the gene matches: 14.

V usage is TRBV11-3 and J usage is TRBJ2-7, with 9 nucleotides matching TRBD1. This CDR3 region has 14 residues. Per the germline V gene, CDR1 is SGHNT and CDR2 is YENEEA. With V trimmed by 5 bases and J by 5 bases, 7 bases remained unmatched. CDR3 residues: CASSLGTGFDEQYF. The CDR3 region has the DNA TGTGCCAGCAGCCTAGGGACAGGGTTCGACGAGCAGTACTTC.

The chain joins TRBV11-3 to TRBJ2-2; 9 bases agree with TRBD2. The CDR3 contains 16 residues. CDR1 and CDR2 from the germline V gene are SGHNT and YENEEA. The ends lost 5 bases at V and 3 bases at J; junction bases unmatched: 7. In DNA, the CDR3 is TGTGCCAGCAGCCCCTTTAGCGGGAGAGACACCGGGGAGCTGTTTTTT. This codes for CASSPFSGRDTGELFF.

V gene TRBV28 combines with J gene TRBJ2-5, with D perhaps being TRBD1 or TRBD2 (5 bases each). The J call may be in error: the DNA end matches TRBJ2-7 better. The CDR3 extends over 13 amino acids. The V gene's germline CDR1 is MDHEN and CDR2 SYDVKM. DNA of the CDR3: TGTGCCAGCACTACGGGACCTGTCTACGAGCAGTACTTC. It yields the protein CASTTGPVYEQYF.

J is TRBJ2-5 and V is TRBV5-5; 10 bases are a match to TRBD1. V shed 4 bases and J 3 bases; nucleotides not matched to a gene: 6. CDR1 is SGHKS and CDR2 is YYEKEE in the germline V gene (reference sequence). The CDR3 has 15 residues. CDR3 nucleotides: TGTGCCAGCAGCCCCGCCGGGACAGGGGAAGAGACCCAGTACTTC. It yields the protein CASSPAGTGEETQYF.

J is TRBJ2-7 and V is TRBV11-1, with D possibly being TRBD1 or TRBD2 (6 bases each). Germline loops: CDR1 SGHAT, CDR2 FQDESV (reference sequence). The V end was cut by 2 bases, the J end by 5 bases, with 19 bases between. CDR3 size: 16 residues. CDR3 loop: CASSLRRPQGGDEQYF. The DNA of the CDR3 is TGTGCCAGCAGCTTAAGACGGCCACAGGGAGGAGACGAGCAGTACTTC. Filled out from reference TRBV11-1 and TRBJ2-7, the complete variable domain reads EAEVAQSPRYKITEKSQAVAFWCDPISGHATLYWYRQILGQGPELLVQFQDESVVDDSQLPKDRFSAERLKGVDSTLKIQPAELGDSAMYLCASSLRRPQGGDEQYFGPGTRLTVT.

The rearrangement links TRBV19 to TRBJ2-7, with 7 positions matching TRBD2. The ends lost 9 bases at V and 3 bases at J; junction bases unmatched: 14. This CDR3 region has 15 residues. The germline V gene encodes CDR1 LNHDA and CDR2 SQIVND (reference sequence). In DNA form, the CDR3 reads TGTGCCAGCGGAGGGAGGGGTGCTCCCAACTACGAGCAGTACTTC. Encoded protein: CASGGRGAPNYEQYF.

The J gene is TRBJ2-3, the V gene TRBV15; possible D gene TRBD2, 5 bases. V was shortened by 5 bases and J by 0 bases, with 12 bases between the two germline ends. Germline V lookup: CDR1 LNHNV, CDR2 YYDKDF (reference sequence). The CDR3 loop spans 15 amino acids. CDR3 coding DNA: TGTGCCACCAGCTTAACCGGGGTTAGCACAGATACGCAGTATTTT. Its protein product is CATSLTGVSTDTQYF. The whole variable domain, remainder taken from reference TRBV15 and TRBJ2-3, is DAMVIQNPRYQVTQFGKPVTLSCSQTLNHNVMYWYQQKSSQAPKLLFHYYDKDFNNEADTPDNFQSRRPNTSFCFLDIRSPGLGDTAMYLCATSLTGVSTDTQYFGPGTRLTVL.

J is TRBJ2-2 and V is TRBV27; TRBD1 aligns across 7 bases. The germline V gene encodes CDR1 MNHEY and CDR2 SMNVEV (reference sequence). V shed 8 bases, J shed 8 bases, and the junction held 8 bases outside the gene matches. This CDR3 contains 13 residues. DNA of the CDR3: TGTGCCAGCGCCTCGAGGGGGCTTGGGGAGCTGTTTTTT. It encodes CASASRGLGELFF.

This clone is a singleton in its sample. The chain has TRBV5-6 and TRBJ1-2; 9 nucleotides agree with TRBD1. J lost 6 bases, V lost 2 bases, and 2 bases had no gene match. The CDR3 spans 13 residues. Germline lookup yields CDR1 SGHDT and CDR2 YYEEEE. The CDR3 protein is CASSFRDRDGYTF. For the CDR3, the DNA is TGTGCCAGCAGCTTCCGGGACAGGGATGGCTACACCTTC.

This chain uses TRBV6-1 with TRBJ2-1; D remains ambiguous. This CDR3 spans 14 amino acids. Trimming removed 7 bases at V and 6 bases at J, with 16 bases between. CDR1 and CDR2 (germline): MNHNS, SASEGT. The CDR3 DNA reads as TGTGCCAGCAATGACCAGAGAGCAATCAATGAGCAGTTCTTC. Translated, it gives CASNDQRAINEQFF.

The V gene is TRBV7-2, the J gene TRBJ1-1; perhaps TRBD1 as D (5 bases). CDR1 and CDR2 from the germline V gene are SGHTA and FQGNSA. Between the trimmed V and J ends, which lost 5 bases and 4 bases, there was a span of 14 bases. CDR3 length: 14 residues. In DNA, the CDR3 is TGTGCCAGCAGCCCCGGGGGAGGCGGCACTGAAGCTTTCTTT. Translating gives CASSPGGGGTEAFF.

The J gene is TRBJ2-2, the V gene TRBV10-1; D remains ambiguous. The CDR3 is 17 residues long. The germline gives CDR1 WNHNN, CDR2 SYGVQD (reference sequence). V lost 3 bases to trimming and J lost 3 bases, with 17 bases between them. Here the CDR3 reads CASSDHSPLGYTGELFF. The CDR3 coding sequence is TGCGCCAGCAGTGACCATTCCCCTTTAGGTTACACCGGGGAGCTGTTTTTT.

The V call is TRBV11-3, the J call TRBJ2-1; TRBD2 might be the D (5 bases). The V and J ends lost 5 bases and 5 bases respectively, with 16 bases between them. The CDR3 has 15 amino acids. Germline-derived CDR1 and CDR2 are SGHNT and YENEEA. The CDR3 DNA is TGTGCCAGCAGCCATAGATCCGGGATCAACAATGAGCAGTTCTTC. Its protein is CASSHRSGINNEQFF.

V is TRBV10-2 and J is TRBJ2-1, with D perhaps matching TRBD2 (6 bases). This CDR3 has 14 amino acids. From germline, CDR1 is WSHSY and CDR2 SAAADI. Trimming cost V 7 bases and J 4 bases, with 14 bases left between them. The CDR3 nucleotides read TGCGCCAGCATCGGCGCGGGACGATACAATGAGCAGTTCTTC. It yields the protein CASIGAGRYNEQFF.

This clone appeared a few times. V and J are TRBV6-5 and TRBJ1-6, with D possibly matching TRBD1 (6 bases). This CDR3 region has 14 residues. Germline V gene data show CDR1 as MNHEY and CDR2 as SVGAGI. Trimming pared 2 bases from V and 7 bases from J, leaving 9 bases between. CDR3 residues: CASSYRGINSPLHF. The CDR3 region has the DNA TGTGCCAGCAGTTACAGGGGGATAAATTCACCCCTCCACTTT.

This clone was picked up one time. This chain links TRBV4-2 with TRBJ2-5, with D possibly matching TRBD1 (5 bases). V was pared by 0 bases and J by 4 bases, with 15 bases between. Germline V gene data show CDR1 as LGHNA and CDR2 as YNFKEQ. This CDR3 contains 16 residues. CDR3 protein: CASSQEGSGLGETQYF. The CDR3 DNA follows: TGTGCCAGCAGCCAAGAGGGGTCAGGGCTGGGAGAGACCCAGTACTTC.

V and J are TRBV28 and TRBJ1-1; D gene ambiguous. The germline CDR1 and CDR2 sequences are MDHEN and SYDVKM. The CDR3 sequence is 14 residues long. Deletions cut 5 bases from V and 1 base from J, with 11 bases between. The CDR3 is CASSPPTKNTEAFF. CDR3 sequence (DNA): TGTGCCAGCAGTCCCCCAACAAAGAACACTGAAGCTTTCTTT.

This clone was detected a few times. The chain is built from TRBV4-2 and TRBJ1-5; no reliable D call. CDR1 and CDR2 from the germline V gene are LGHNA and YNFKEQ. The germline V and J ends were trimmed by 3 bases and 5 bases, with 11 bases remaining between them. CDR3 size: 14 residues. CDR3 DNA sequence: TGTGCCAGCAGCCAGGGCAGCCCTTATCAGCCCCAGCATTTT. As protein: CASSQGSPYQPQHF.

V usage is TRBV4-2 and J usage is TRBJ2-1; D gene unclear. Germline V gene data show CDR1 as LGHNA and CDR2 as YNFKEQ. V gave up 1 base and J gave up 3 bases, with 4 bases separating them. This CDR3 is built from 13 residues. CDR3 amino acids: CASSQVSYNEQFF. The DNA of the CDR3 is TGTGCCAGCAGCCAAGTGAGCTACAATGAGCAGTTCTTC.

V gene TRBV27 combines with J gene TRBJ2-7, with 7 bases matching TRBD1. This CDR3 spans 16 amino acids. Per the germline V gene, CDR1 is MNHEY and CDR2 is SMNVEV (reference sequence). V gave up 5 bases and J gave up 3 bases; unmatched junction bases: 13. This chain's CDR3 is CASSPRQGLRVYEQYF. CDR3 nucleotides: TGTGCCAGCAGTCCAAGACAGGGATTAAGGGTCTACGAGCAGTACTTC.

The chain carries TRBV5-5 and TRBJ2-7, with D perhaps TRBD1 (6 bases). The germline V gene encodes CDR1 SGHKS and CDR2 YYEKEE (reference sequence). The CDR3 is made up of 13 amino acids. Trimming pared 4 bases from V and 5 bases from J, leaving 13 bases between. DNA for the CDR3: TGTGCCAGCAGCAGAACAGGGTACAACGAGCAGTACTTC. Protein: CASSRTGYNEQYF. The complete variable domain, with remaining parts taken from reference TRBV5-5 and TRBJ2-7, reads DAGVTQSPTHLIKTRGQQVTLRCSPISGHKSVSWYQQVLGQGPQFIFQYYEKEERGRGNFPDRFSARQFPNYSSELNVNALLLGDSALYLCASSRTGYNEQYFGPGTRLTVT.

This chain uses TRBV7-3 with TRBJ1-1; no firm D call. This CDR3 has 14 residues. Germline V lookup: CDR1 SGHTA, CDR2 FQGTGA. The V and J ends lost 2 bases and 1 base respectively, with 8 bases between them. CDR3 nucleotides: TGTGCCAGCAGCTTAGTTGGTGCGAACACTGAAGCTTTCTTT. Translating it yields CASSLVGANTEAFF.